This T cell receptor beta chain was sequenced for a study of blood T cell repertoires in COVID-19 (TCRdb year 2020). About the investigation overall: Samples covering the acute and convalescent phases of COVID-19 were provided by collaborators in the United States, Italy and Spain. The prospective study material was composed of cDNA or gDNA derived from T cells, B-cell-depleted T cells, or PBMCs. The dataset comprised deeply sampled blood TCRbeta repertoires from subjects exposed to, actively infected with, or recovered from COVID-19. The repertoires were made available in a free public database intended to serve as a resource for research on the immune response to SARS-CoV-2. The samples were drawn from two sources: the first 160 participants of the ongoing ImmuneRACE study, and 950 to 1,500 subjects contributed by 6 global collaborators. Nearly every sample came with metadata listing a de-identified subject ID, COVID-19 status, age in years and sex. HLA class I and class II types, where available, came from metadata supplied by the sample provider rather than from assay-based typing.

Study-wide conclusions, independent of this receptor: The quantity of clinical and demographic metadata differed by source and by participant and was supplied without curation.

About this clone: Its antigen target is currently unknown. Base qualities are missing; no much larger clone stands one base away.

The germline V gene sets CDR1 to LGHNA and CDR2 to YSLEER. The CDR3 runs 15 amino acids, cysteine and phenylalanine included. The CDR3 DNA has 45 bases and is translated from base 1. V and J are truncated by 7 bases and 4 bases respectively, leaving an intervening sequence of 16 bases. The immunoSEQ Assay, a bias-controlled multiplex PCR, was used to amplify TCRbeta CDR3 regions from genomic DNA. From the authors' description of their analysis: The number of nucleated cells in each sample was estimated from the amplification of reference gene primers within the assay. To quantify the absolute abundance of each unique TCRbeta CDR3 rearrangement, sequence reads were collapsed and filtered. For each sample, productive Simpson clonality was calculated by taking the square root of Simpson's diversity index across productive rearrangements. The table was pulled from immuneACCESS by TCRdb, which kept in-frame rearrangements only. Such tables lose some clones; where checked, under half of the loss comes from unresolved V genes, and the rest has no known cause. V and J calls and clone size are copied from that table; D and trimming were computed from the DNA. The sample contains about 260,000 clones, roughly 90% of them found a single time. About 2.1% of the sample is taken by the ten largest.

Collaborating institutions collected whole blood in K2EDTA tubes following their own protocols. For TCRbeta analysis, collaborators shipped samples in one of three forms: frozen whole blood, isolated PBMCs, or DNA extracted from either of those sample types. The clonotype was recovered from a man aged 25-45 years with active or convalescent COVID-19. The chain joins TRBV4-3 to TRBJ2-2; a weak D assignment points to TRBD2 (5 bases agree). The specimen sequenced was peripheral blood. The CDR3: CASTYGGGSTGELFF. The nucleotide sequence is TGCGCCAGCACGTACGGTGGTGGGAGCACCGGGGAGCTGTTTTTT.